These 3 T cell receptor beta chains were sequenced from one sample in a study of cytomegalovirus exposure and HLA in healthy donors. The PCR contained 60 Vbeta and 13 Jbeta primers. TCRdb keeps only in-frame clones here, not all; method: immunoSEQ multiplex PCR. The sample holds about 180,000 clones, around three quarters seen once. Sequenced material: PBMCs. These receptors were collected from a woman aged 40 to 50 in good health and CMV-seronegative.

The genes are TRBV5-1 and TRBJ1-2; the match to TRBD1 covers 8 bases. Per the germline V gene, CDR1 is SGHRS and CDR2 is YFSETQ. The V and J ends lost 1 base and 5 bases, in that order; junction bases with no gene match: 7. The CDR3 covers 15 residues. CDR3 in DNA: TGCGCCAGCAGCTTGAACAGGGGGACGGGGTATGGCTACACCTTC. Amino acids: CASSLNRGTGYGYTF.

V gene TRBV28 combines with J gene TRBJ2-1; 12 nucleotides agree with TRBD2. V gave up 9 bases and J gave up 10 bases; unmatched junction bases: 13. The germline gives CDR1 MDHEN, CDR2 SYDVKM. This CDR3 is built from 15 residues. CDR3 in amino acids: CASLRPSGREGEQFF. CDR3 nucleotides: TGTGCCAGTCTAAGGCCTAGCGGGAGGGAGGGGGAGCAGTTCTTC.

The chain joins TRBV7-9 to TRBJ2-2; TRBD2 is a possible D gene (6 bases). Germline CDR1 is SEHNR and CDR2 is FQNEAQ (reference sequence). V lost 5 bases to trimming and J lost 11 bases, with 24 bases between them. The CDR3 is made up of 16 amino acids. The DNA of the CDR3 is TGTGCCAGCAGCCTTCCGGGTGCTAGCGCCCTCGGAGAGCTGTTTTTT. Encoded protein: CASSLPGASALGELFF.